These 9 T cell receptor beta chains came from one sample sequenced in a study of post-analysis software for immune sequencing data. Whole-study results and caveats: In patients, TRBV5-6, TRBV5-1 and TRBV20-1 belonged to five TRBV segments found more frequently than in controls.

No antigen has been identified for these receptors. The authors incorporated unique molecular identifiers into the TCR beta cDNA libraries. Using its own MiXCR run on the PCR reads, TCRdb lists one record per CDR3 protein. Of more than 450,000 distinct CDR3 sequences in the sample, roughly 34% were seen once. The material sequenced was blood. The receptors derive from a girl younger than 18 with multiple sclerosis.

The rearrangement uses TRBV29-1 and TRBJ2-1; D possibly corresponds to TRBD2 (5 bases). Germline V gene sequence: CDR1 SQVTM, CDR2 ANQGSEA. The ends were cut back, 0 bases at V and 6 bases at J, with 15 bases in the middle. The CDR3 is 15 amino acids. The CDR3 loop reads CSVEEGRDTSNEQFF. The DNA of the CDR3 is TGCAGCGTTGAAGAGGGGAGAGACACCAGCAATGAGCAGTTCTTC.

This sequence joins TRBV3-1 and TRBJ2-3; possibly TRBD1 for D (6 bases). Germline V gene sequence: CDR1 LGHDT, CDR2 YNNKEL (reference sequence). Trimming removed 0 bases at V and 6 bases at J, with 16 bases between. The CDR3 has 16 residues. The CDR3 bases are TGTGCCAGCAGCCAAGATCAGGGGATTATGATCGATACGCAGTATTTT. It encodes CASSQDQGIMIDTQYF.

This clonotype has a handful of counts. This chain uses TRBV20-1 with TRBJ2-3, with 7 bases matching TRBD2. Looked up from germline, CDR1 is DFQATT and CDR2 is SNEGSKA (reference sequence). There are 15 residues in the CDR3. The V segment lost 6 bases and the J segment 7 bases; nucleotides outside the gene matches: 16. Written as DNA, the CDR3 is TGCAGTGCCCCCGGCTCTGGGGGGGGAAGGAATACGCAGTATTTT. Translation gives CSAPGSGGGRNTQYF.

This clonotype has a handful of counts. The rearrangement uses TRBV6-5 and TRBJ2-1; TRBD2 agrees at 10 bases. Germline-derived CDR1 and CDR2 are MNHEY and SVGAGI. V gave up 6 bases and J gave up 8 bases; unmatched junction bases: 10. The CDR3 spans 15 residues. The CDR3 nucleotides are TGTGCCAGCAGCCCCCGTAGCGGGGGGCGGGATGAGCAGTTCTTC. Its translation is CASSPRSGGRDEQFF.

The V and J genes are TRBV20-1 and TRBJ1-1; TRBD1 is a possible D gene (6 bases). This CDR3 spans 16 amino acids. Between the trimmed V and J ends, which lost 3 bases and 4 bases, there was a span of 21 bases. Germline V gene lookup returns CDR1 DFQATT and CDR2 SNEGSKA (reference sequence). The CDR3 DNA is TGCAGTGCTAGGGACTTTAGGGGGGCCTGGGGCACTGAAGCTTTCTTT. It encodes CSARDFRGAWGTEAFF.

This clonotype was observed a few times. The chain couples TRBV29-1 to TRBJ1-1, with TRBD1 matching over 10 bases. Germline V CDR1 and CDR2: SQVTM, ANQGSEA. With V trimmed by 7 bases and J by 6 bases, 8 bases remained unmatched. This CDR3 region has 13 residues. In nucleotides, the CDR3 is TGCAGCGCCCTCGGGACAGGGGTCGCTGAAGCTTTCTTT. Translating gives CSALGTGVAEAFF.

Remarks on this clonotype: Likely a read error: the CDR3 ends without its conserved phenylalanine or tryptophan. This chain links TRBV9 with TRBJ2-4; D uncertain. Matching the DNA end better, TRBJ2-7 makes the J call doubtful. The CDR3 has 16 amino acids. Germline V gene data show CDR1 as SGDLS and CDR2 as YYNGEE. The CDR3 sequence: CASSVVNDRTPREQYC. The CDR3 DNA is TGTGCCAGCAGCGTAGTGAACGACCGTACTCCCCGCGAGCAGTACTGC.

This chain connects TRBV13 to TRBJ2-3, with 12 bases identical to TRBD2. J lost 5 bases, V lost 8 bases, and 5 bases had no gene match. Germline V lookup: CDR1 PRHDT, CDR2 FYEKMQ (reference sequence). There are 14 residues in the CDR3. The CDR3, as DNA: TGTGCCAGCCGGACTAGCGGGGAGGTAGATACGCAGTATTTT. Residues: CASRTSGEVDTQYF.

This clonotype was counted only a few times. This sequence joins TRBV7-6 and TRBJ1-2, with D unclear. Deletions cut 6 bases from V and 6 bases from J, with 14 bases between. The CDR3 contains 13 residues. Per germline, CDR1 SGHVS and CDR2 FNYEAQ. CDR3 DNA: TGTGCCAGCAGTCCTAACAATATGGATGGCTACACCTTC. Translated, it gives CASSPNNMDGYTF.